This T cell receptor (beta chain) was captured by sequencing in a study of OX40 agonist ivuxolimab in advanced cancers. In the study overall: As their treatment, patients were administered ivuxolimab, an agonistic anti-OX40 (CD134) antibody. Among those enrolled, mean age was about 62 years (range roughly 23 to 90) and 75% to 90% were male. Study-wide results and caveats: Both CD4+ and CD8+ T cell populations in blood had undergone clonal expansion by week 6 at 0.1 to 3.0 mg/kg.

Sampling of blood occurred at baseline, cycle 4 day 1, and cycle 7 day 1. This CDR3 is 15 amino acids long. V dropped 4 bases and J dropped 5; count of bases not matched to a gene: 9. The germline gives CDR1 SEHNR, CDR2 FQNEAQ (reference sequence). Details on this clone: Its antigen is as yet unknown.

Assay used: immunoSEQ multiplex PCR; TCRdb lists only in-frame clones, some missing. The sample lists about 46,000 clones; approximately 85% were seen once. The chain employs TRBV7-9 and TRBJ2-7; 9 nucleotides line up with TRBD1. The source is an adult with an advanced solid tumor such as melanoma, head and neck, liver or kidney cancer. The sample was CD4+ or CD8+ T cells sorted from blood, taken in a trial of the OX40 agonist ivuxolimab. CDR3 DNA: TGTGCCAGCAGCTCTTACCGGGACAGGGTACACGAGCAGTACTTC. Translating it yields CASSSYRDRVHEQYF.